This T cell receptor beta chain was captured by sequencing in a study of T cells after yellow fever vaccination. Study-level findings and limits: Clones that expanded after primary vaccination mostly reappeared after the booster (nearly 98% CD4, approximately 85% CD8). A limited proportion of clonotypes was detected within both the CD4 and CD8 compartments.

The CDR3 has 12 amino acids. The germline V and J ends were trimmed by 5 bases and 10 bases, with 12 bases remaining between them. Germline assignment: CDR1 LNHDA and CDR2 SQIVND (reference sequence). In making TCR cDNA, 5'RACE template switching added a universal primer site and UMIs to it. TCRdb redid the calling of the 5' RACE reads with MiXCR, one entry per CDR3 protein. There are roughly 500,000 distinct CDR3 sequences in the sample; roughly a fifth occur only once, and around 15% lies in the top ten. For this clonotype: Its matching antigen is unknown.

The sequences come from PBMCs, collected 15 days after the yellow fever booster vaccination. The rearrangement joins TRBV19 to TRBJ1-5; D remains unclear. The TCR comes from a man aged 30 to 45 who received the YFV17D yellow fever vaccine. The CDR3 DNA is TGTGCCAGTAGTCTTACACCCGGACCCCAGCATTTT. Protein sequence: CASSLTPGPQHF.